This T cell receptor (beta chain) was identified in a study of technical replicates of blood from a handful of donors. Germline V gene data show CDR1 as MDHEN and CDR2 as SYDVKM. This CDR3 spans 17 amino acids. The V and J ends lost 3 bases and 0 bases, in that order; junction bases with no gene match: 5. Assay used: immunoSEQ multiplex PCR; TCRdb lists only in-frame clones, some missing. The sample lists about 9,400 clones; 90% to 95% were seen once. This receptor was taken from a human donor in good health. V and J are TRBV28 and TRBJ2-3, with 11 bases fitting TRBD2. The sample was PBMCs. CDR3 residues: CASSFLAGGVSTDTQYF. The DNA of the CDR3 is TGTGCCAGCAGTTTTTTAGCGGGAGGGGTGAGCACAGATACGCAGTATTTT.